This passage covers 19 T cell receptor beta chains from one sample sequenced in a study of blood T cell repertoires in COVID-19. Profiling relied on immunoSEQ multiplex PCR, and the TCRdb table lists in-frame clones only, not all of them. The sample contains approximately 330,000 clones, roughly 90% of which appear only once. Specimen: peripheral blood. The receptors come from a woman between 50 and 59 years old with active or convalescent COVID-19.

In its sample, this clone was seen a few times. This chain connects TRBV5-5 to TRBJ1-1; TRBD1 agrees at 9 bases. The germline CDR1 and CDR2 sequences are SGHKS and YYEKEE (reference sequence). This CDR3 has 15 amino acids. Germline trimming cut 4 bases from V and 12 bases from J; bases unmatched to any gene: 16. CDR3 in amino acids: CASSPRLGDRVITFF. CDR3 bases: TGTGCCAGCAGCCCTCGCCTTGGGGACAGGGTAATTACTTTCTTT.

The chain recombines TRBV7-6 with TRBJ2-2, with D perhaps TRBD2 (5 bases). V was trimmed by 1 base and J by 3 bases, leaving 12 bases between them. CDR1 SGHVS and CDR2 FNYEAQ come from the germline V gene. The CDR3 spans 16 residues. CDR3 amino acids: CASSLGAVPHTGELFF. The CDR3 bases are TGTGCCAGCAGCTTAGGAGCGGTACCCCACACCGGGGAGCTGTTTTTT.

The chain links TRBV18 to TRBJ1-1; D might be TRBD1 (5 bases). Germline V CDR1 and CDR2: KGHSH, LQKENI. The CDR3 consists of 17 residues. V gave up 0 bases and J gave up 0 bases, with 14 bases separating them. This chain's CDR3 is CASSPPQGPRMNTEAFF. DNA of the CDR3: TGTGCCAGCTCACCACCCCAGGGTCCCAGAATGAACACTGAAGCTTTCTTT.

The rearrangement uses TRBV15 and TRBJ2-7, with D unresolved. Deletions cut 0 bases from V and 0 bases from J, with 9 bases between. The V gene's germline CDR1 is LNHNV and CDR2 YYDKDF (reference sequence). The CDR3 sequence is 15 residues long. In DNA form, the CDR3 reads TGTGCCACCAGCAGAGATCCCCTGAGCTCCTACGAGCAGTACTTC. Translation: CATSRDPLSSYEQYF.

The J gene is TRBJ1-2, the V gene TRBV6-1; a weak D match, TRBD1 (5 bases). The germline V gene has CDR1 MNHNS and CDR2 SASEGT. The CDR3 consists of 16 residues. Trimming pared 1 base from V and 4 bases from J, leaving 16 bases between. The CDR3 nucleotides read TGTGCCAGCAGTGAAGGTCGAGGGGCAGCGGGCTATGGCTACACCTTC. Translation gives CASSEGRGAAGYGYTF.

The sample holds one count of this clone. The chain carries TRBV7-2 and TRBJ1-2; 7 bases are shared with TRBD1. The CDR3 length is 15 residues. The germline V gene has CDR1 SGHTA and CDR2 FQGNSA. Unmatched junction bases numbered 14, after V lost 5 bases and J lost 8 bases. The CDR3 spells CASSPAGGTVGGYTF. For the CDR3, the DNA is TGTGCCAGCAGCCCCGCTGGGGGGACAGTAGGCGGCTACACCTTC.

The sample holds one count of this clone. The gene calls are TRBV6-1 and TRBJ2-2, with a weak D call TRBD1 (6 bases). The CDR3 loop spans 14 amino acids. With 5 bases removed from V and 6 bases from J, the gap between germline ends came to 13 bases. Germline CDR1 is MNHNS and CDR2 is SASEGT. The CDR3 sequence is CASSKATGAGELFF. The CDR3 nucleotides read TGTGCCAGCAGTAAGGCGACAGGAGCCGGGGAGCTGTTTTTT.

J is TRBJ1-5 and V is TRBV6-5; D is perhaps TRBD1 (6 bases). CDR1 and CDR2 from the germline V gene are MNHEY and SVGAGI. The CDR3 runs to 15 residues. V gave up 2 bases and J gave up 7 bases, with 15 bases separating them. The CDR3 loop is CASSYRSTTGQPQHF. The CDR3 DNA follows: TGTGCCAGCAGTTACAGGTCGACCACAGGGCAGCCCCAGCATTTT.

The CDR3 nucleotides are TGTGCCACCAGTGATGGAAGGAGTAGCGGGAGTCCGTGGTCCTACGAGCAGTACTTC. This encodes CATSDGRSSGSPWSYEQYF. The chain employs TRBV24-1 and TRBJ2-7, with TRBD2 matching over 9 bases. Germline CDR1 and CDR2: KGHDR and SFDVKD. The CDR3 contains 19 residues. J was trimmed by 1 base and V by 3 bases; bases with no gene match: 15.

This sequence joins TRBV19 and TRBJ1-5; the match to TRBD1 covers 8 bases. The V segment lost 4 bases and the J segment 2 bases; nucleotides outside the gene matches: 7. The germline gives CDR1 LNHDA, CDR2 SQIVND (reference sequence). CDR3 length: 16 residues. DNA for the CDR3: TGTGCCAGTAGTAACCTACCGGGACAGGGCAATCAGCCCCAGCATTTT. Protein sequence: CASSNLPGQGNQPQHF. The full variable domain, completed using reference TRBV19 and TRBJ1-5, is DGGITQSPKYLFRKEGQNVTLSCEQNLNHDAMYWYRQDPGQGLRLIYYSQIVNDFQKGDIAEGYSVSREKKESFPLTVTSAQKNPTAFYLCASSNLPGQGNQPQHFGDGTRLSIL.

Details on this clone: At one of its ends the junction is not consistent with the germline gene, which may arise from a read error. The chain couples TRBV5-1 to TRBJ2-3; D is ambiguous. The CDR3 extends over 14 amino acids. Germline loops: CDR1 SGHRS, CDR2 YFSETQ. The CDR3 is CASSLGLGRPHPNF. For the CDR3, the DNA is TGCGCCAGCAGCTTGGGCTTGGGCAGACCGCATCCGAATTTT. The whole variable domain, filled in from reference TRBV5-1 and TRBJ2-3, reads KAGVTQTPRYLIKTRGQQVTLSCSPISGHRSVSWYQQTPGQGLQFLFEYFSETQRNKGNFPGRFSGRQFSNSRSEMNVSTLELGDSALYLCASSLGLGRPHPNFGPGTRLTVL.

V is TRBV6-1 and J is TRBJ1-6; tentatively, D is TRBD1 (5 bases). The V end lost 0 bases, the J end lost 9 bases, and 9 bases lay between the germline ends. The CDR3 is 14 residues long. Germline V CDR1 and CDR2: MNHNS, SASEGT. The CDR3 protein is CASSEARVSSPLHF. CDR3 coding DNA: TGTGCCAGCAGTGAAGCCAGGGTCTCTTCACCCCTCCACTTT.

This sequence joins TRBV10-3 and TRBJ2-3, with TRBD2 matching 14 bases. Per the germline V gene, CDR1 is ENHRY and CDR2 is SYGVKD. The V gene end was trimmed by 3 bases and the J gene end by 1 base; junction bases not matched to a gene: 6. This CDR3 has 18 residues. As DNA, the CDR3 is TGTGCCATCAGTGACAGACTAGCGGGGGGGCTGGGCACAGATACGCAGTATTTT. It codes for CAISDRLAGGLGTDTQYF.

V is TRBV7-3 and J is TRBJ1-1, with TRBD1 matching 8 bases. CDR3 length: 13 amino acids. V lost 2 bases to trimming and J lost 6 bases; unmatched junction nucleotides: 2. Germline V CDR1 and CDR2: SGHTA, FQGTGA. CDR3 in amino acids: CASSLGQGAEAFF. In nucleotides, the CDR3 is TGTGCCAGCAGCTTAGGACAGGGAGCTGAAGCTTTCTTT.

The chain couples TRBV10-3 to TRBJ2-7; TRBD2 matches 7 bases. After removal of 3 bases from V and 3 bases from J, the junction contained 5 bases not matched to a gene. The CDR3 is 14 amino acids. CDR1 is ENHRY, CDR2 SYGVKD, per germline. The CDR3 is CAISDVRDYYEQYF. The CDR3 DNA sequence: TGTGCCATCAGTGATGTTCGGGACTACTACGAGCAGTACTTC.

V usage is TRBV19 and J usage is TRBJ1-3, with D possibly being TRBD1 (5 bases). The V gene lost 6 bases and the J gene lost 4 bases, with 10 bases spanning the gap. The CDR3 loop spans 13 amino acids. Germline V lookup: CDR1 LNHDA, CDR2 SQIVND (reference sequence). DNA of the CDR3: TGTGCCAGTAGCGCCAGACAGGGAAACACCATATATTTT. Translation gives CASSARQGNTIYF.

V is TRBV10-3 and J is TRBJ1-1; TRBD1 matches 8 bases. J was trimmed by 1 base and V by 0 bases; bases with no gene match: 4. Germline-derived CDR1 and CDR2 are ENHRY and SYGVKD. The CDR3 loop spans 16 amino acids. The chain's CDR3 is CAISESYQGANTEAFF. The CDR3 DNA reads TGTGCCATCAGTGAGTCGTATCAGGGGGCGAACACTGAAGCTTTCTTT.

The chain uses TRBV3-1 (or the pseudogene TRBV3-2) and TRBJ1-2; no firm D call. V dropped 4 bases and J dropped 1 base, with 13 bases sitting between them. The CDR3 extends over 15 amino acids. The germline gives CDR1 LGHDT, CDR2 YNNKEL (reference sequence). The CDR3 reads CASSPSFSGNYGYTF. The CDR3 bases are TGTGCCAGCAGCCCCAGTTTCTCGGGTAACTATGGCTACACCTTC.

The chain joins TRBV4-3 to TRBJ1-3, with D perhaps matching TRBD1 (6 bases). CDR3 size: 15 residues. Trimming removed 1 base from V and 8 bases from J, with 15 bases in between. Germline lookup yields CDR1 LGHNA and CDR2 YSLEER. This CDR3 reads CASSQGGGRLDTIYF. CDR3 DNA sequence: TGCGCCAGCAGCCAAGGGGGGGGGCGCTTGGACACCATATATTTT.